Each of the 30 T cell receptor beta chains below was sequenced from the same sample in a study of blood T cell repertoires in COVID-19. The data were produced by immunoSEQ multiplex PCR, yet TCRdb's version contains in-frame clones alone and is incomplete. Of about 14,000 clones listed, 55% to 85% are singletons. Sequenced input: peripheral blood. These receptors were obtained from a man in his 70s with acute or convalescent COVID-19.

The V call is TRBV6-5, the J call TRBJ1-1; D perhaps matches TRBD1 (6 bases). The length of the CDR3 is 14 residues. V shed 8 bases and J shed 3 bases, with 16 bases lying between them. Germline V gene data show CDR1 as MNHEY and CDR2 as SVGAGI. The CDR3 bases are TGTGCCAGCGGTCGACAGGCAGCGTACACTGAAGCTTTCTTT. It translates to CASGRQAAYTEAFF.

This rearrangement joins TRBV7-8 to TRBJ2-7, with 9 bases aligning to TRBD2. This CDR3 has 14 residues. With V trimmed by 4 bases and J by 4 bases, 5 bases remained unmatched. CDR1 is SGHVS, CDR2 FQNEAQ, per germline. The CDR3: CASSSETSGYEQYF. For the CDR3, the DNA is TGTGCCAGCAGCTCCGAGACTAGCGGTTACGAGCAGTACTTC.

This clone occurred once. This chain links TRBV11-2 with TRBJ1-1, with D hard to call. Between the trimmed V and J ends, which lost 5 bases and 1 base, there was a span of 11 bases. In germline, CDR1 is SGHAT, CDR2 FQNNGV. This CDR3 region has 14 residues. The CDR3 nucleotides read TGTGCCAGCAGCCCCTCGGGGAGGAACACTGAAGCTTTCTTT. This sequence encodes CASSPSGRNTEAFF.

A few counts support this clone. The V call is TRBV18, the J call TRBJ2-3; D uncertain. Trimming took off 6 bases at V and 1 base at J, with 14 bases between the two ends. Germline V gene lookup returns CDR1 KGHSH and CDR2 LQKENI. This CDR3 has 15 residues. CDR3 nucleotides: TGTGCCAGCTCCCGCCTGGGCCTCCGCACAGATACGCAGTATTTT. It codes for CASSRLGLRTDTQYF.

The chain carries TRBV27 and TRBJ2-1; 14 bases match TRBD2. The CDR3 has 16 amino acids. V shed 5 bases, J shed 7 bases, and the junction held 7 bases outside the gene matches. Looked up from germline, CDR1 is MNHEY and CDR2 is SMNVEV (reference sequence). The CDR3 loop reads CASSPGTSGSYNEQFF. The CDR3 DNA reads as TGTGCCAGCAGTCCGGGGACTAGCGGGAGTTATAATGAGCAGTTCTTC.

The chain links TRBV15 to TRBJ1-1, with D tentatively TRBD1 (6 bases). The CDR3 spans 16 residues. CDR1 LNHNV and CDR2 YYDKDF come from the germline V gene (reference sequence). Trimming pared 1 base from V and 4 bases from J, leaving 16 bases between. CDR3 coding DNA: TGTGCCACCAGCAGAGGGGGTTTTCGAGGGGGCACTGAAGCTTTCTTT. It yields the protein CATSRGGFRGGTEAFF.

The chain carries TRBV5-1 and TRBJ1-3; 12 bases are a match to TRBD1. This CDR3 spans 18 amino acids. Germline V CDR1 and CDR2: SGHRS, YFSETQ. V dropped 0 bases and J dropped 4; count of bases not matched to a gene: 8. CDR3 nucleotide sequence: TGCGCCAGCAGCTTGGCCCCGGGACAGGGGGCGTTCGGAAACACCATATATTTT. It specifies CASSLAPGQGAFGNTIYF.

The V and J genes are TRBV27 and TRBJ2-7; tentative D call: TRBD1 (6 bases). The germline V gene has CDR1 MNHEY and CDR2 SMNVEV (reference sequence). V was pared by 3 bases and J by 8 bases, with 20 bases between. CDR3 length: 15 amino acids. CDR3 bases: TGTGCCAGCAGTTTGTATTTAGGGGGTCCCCTCCAGCAGTACTTC. Residues: CASSLYLGGPLQQYF.

The gene calls are TRBV18 and TRBJ1-1, with D hard to call. This CDR3 is built from 15 residues. V lost 1 base, J lost 1 base, and 10 bases lay in between. Germline V gene sequence: CDR1 KGHSH, CDR2 LQKENI. The DNA of the CDR3 is TGTGCCAGCTCACCACGGGCAGACCCGAACACTGAAGCTTTCTTT. This codes for CASSPRADPNTEAFF. The full variable domain, rest sourced from reference TRBV18 and TRBJ1-1, is NAGVMQNPRHLVRRRGQEARLRCSPMKGHSHVYWYRQLPEEGLKFMVYLQKENIIDESGMPKERFSAEFPKEGPSILRIQQVVRGDSAAYFCASSPRADPNTEAFFGQGTRLTVV.

This sequence joins TRBV19 and TRBJ1-5, with D hard to call. This CDR3 region has 14 residues. Germline CDR1 reads LNHDA; CDR2 reads SQIVND (reference sequence). V lost 2 bases and J 6 bases, leaving 11 bases between the germline ends. CDR3 in amino acids: CASSIWRAPQPQHF. The CDR3 DNA reads TGTGCCAGTAGTATATGGAGGGCACCTCAGCCCCAGCATTTT.

This rearrangement joins TRBV1 to TRBJ2-1; TRBD2, as called in the table, went unchecked against the DNA. TRBV1 is a known pseudogene. This CDR3 is 17 amino acids long. DNA for the CDR3: TGCACCAGCAGCCAGGCGGGAGTAGCGGGAGTAGGGGATGAGCAGTTCTTC. It yields the protein CTSSQAGVAGVGDEQFF.

The DNA of the CDR3 is TGTGCCAGCAGTAAGGGGGACCAGGGGGCCCTTCGGACTGAAGCTTTCTTT. It encodes CASSKGDQGALRTEAFF. The rearrangement uses TRBV28 and TRBJ1-1; 8 nucleotides align to TRBD1. The CDR3 has 17 residues. Germline V CDR1 and CDR2: MDHEN, SYDVKM. Trimming cost V 5 bases and J 5 bases; bases outside gene matches: 16.

This sequence joins TRBV13 and TRBJ2-7, with 7 nucleotides matching TRBD2. Germline CDR1 is PRHDT and CDR2 is FYEKMQ (reference sequence). V lost 0 bases, J lost 6 bases, and 8 bases stayed unmatched. The CDR3 length is 15 residues. CDR3 region: CASSLGGSGPTEQYF. CDR3 sequence (DNA): TGTGCCAGCAGCTTAGGGGGTAGCGGGCCCACCGAGCAGTACTTC.

The V call is TRBV4-3, the J call TRBJ1-2, with a weak D call TRBD1 (6 bases). The CDR3 is 15 amino acids. Per the germline V gene, CDR1 is LGHNA and CDR2 is YSLEER. V was clipped by 0 bases and J by 5 bases, with 13 bases between them. CDR3 sequence reads: CASSQDLPGEYGYTF. The CDR3 region has the DNA TGCGCCAGCAGCCAAGATTTGCCAGGGGAATATGGCTACACCTTC.

In this sample, this clone turned up a few times. This sequence joins TRBV7-7 and TRBJ2-5, with TRBD1 matching over 9 bases. The germline V gene encodes CDR1 SSHAT and CDR2 FNYEAQ (reference sequence). The CDR3 runs 13 residues. With V trimmed by 5 bases and J by 3 bases, 1 base remained unmatched. The CDR3 nucleotides read TGTGCCAGCAGCGGGGACAGGGAAGAGACCCAGTACTTC. Protein sequence: CASSGDREETQYF.

This clone occurred once. The CDR3 DNA reads as TGTGCCAGCAGCTTAGTTAGATTTTCACCCCTCCACTTT. This translates into CASSLVRFSPLHF. This sequence joins TRBV7-2 and TRBJ1-6; D not certain. The V gene's germline CDR1 is SGHTA and CDR2 FQGNSA. CDR3 length equals 13 residues. Trimming left V 1 base short and J 9 bases short, with 7 bases between.

The rearrangement links TRBV4-1 to TRBJ2-1; a weak D match, TRBD2 (5 bases). The germline gives CDR1 MGHRA, CDR2 YSYEKL. Trimming shortened V by 0 bases and J by 8 bases, and 8 bases separated the two germline ends. The CDR3 is made up of 13 amino acids. Here the CDR3 reads CASSQEWEYEQFF. The CDR3 region has the DNA TGCGCCAGCAGCCAAGAATGGGAGTATGAGCAGTTCTTC.

This chain uses TRBV7-9 with TRBJ1-2; D not certain. With 1 base removed from V and 6 bases from J, the gap between germline ends came to 15 bases. This CDR3 spans 15 amino acids. Per germline, CDR1 SEHNR and CDR2 FQNEAQ (reference sequence). The CDR3: CASSLGTGSEDGYTF. CDR3 bases: TGTGCCAGCAGCTTAGGTACCGGGTCGGAAGATGGCTACACCTTC. The variable domain in full, completed from reference TRBV7-9 and TRBJ1-2, reads DTGVSQNPRHKITKRGQNVTFRCDPISEHNRLYWYRQTLGQGPEFLTYFQNEAQLEKSRLLSDRFSAERPKGSFSTLEIQRTEQGDSAMYLCASSLGTGSEDGYTFGSGTRLTVV.

This clone was found a few times. This chain links TRBV3-1 (or the pseudogene TRBV3-2) with TRBJ2-5, with 7 bases aligning to TRBD2. This CDR3 region has 15 residues. J gave up 7 bases and V 4 bases, and 12 bases lay outside the gene matches. From germline, CDR1 is LGHDT and CDR2 YNNKEL (reference sequence). CDR3 loop: CASSPHSRGTVTQYF. CDR3 DNA: TGTGCCAGCAGCCCCCATTCGCGGGGGACGGTGACCCAGTACTTC.

This clone is medium-sized (0.01 to 0.1%) by share. The chain recombines TRBV14 with TRBJ2-7; a weak D match, TRBD1 (5 bases). V lost 4 bases, J lost 2 bases, and 6 bases lay in between. The CDR3 consists of 12 residues. Germline-derived CDR1 and CDR2 are SGHDN and FVKESK. CDR3 sequence reads: CASSPQAYEQYF. The DNA of the CDR3 is TGTGCCAGCAGCCCACAGGCCTACGAGCAGTACTTC.

V is TRBV10-2 and J is TRBJ2-3; the D gene is possibly TRBD1 (5 bases). Germline CDR1 is WSHSY and CDR2 is SAAADI. CDR3 length equals 12 residues. The germline V and J ends were trimmed by 6 bases and 4 bases, with 8 bases remaining between them. DNA for the CDR3: TGCGCCAGCAGGGGGCAGGCAGATACGCAGTATTTT. Encoded protein: CASRGQADTQYF.

CDR3 sequence: CASSYSLGTGRAEAFF. CDR3 coding DNA: TGTGCCAGCAGTTACTCTCTGGGGACAGGGAGGGCTGAAGCTTTCTTT. This chain joins TRBV6-6 and TRBJ1-1; 9 nucleotides agree with TRBD1. V shed 0 bases, J shed 6 bases, and the junction held 8 bases outside the gene matches. The CDR3 has 16 amino acids. Germline values: CDR1 MNHNY, CDR2 SVGAGI (reference sequence).

This chain joins TRBV5-5 and TRBJ2-7; 7 positions agree with TRBD1. J lost 3 bases, V lost 2 bases, and 8 bases had no gene match. Germline-derived CDR1 and CDR2 are SGHKS and YYEKEE (reference sequence). There are 15 residues in the CDR3. The CDR3 loop reads CASSLDRVTHYEQYF. The CDR3 bases are TGTGCCAGCAGCTTAGACAGGGTAACACACTACGAGCAGTACTTC.

The gene calls are TRBV9 and TRBJ1-6; TRBD1 matches at 7 bases. J lost 6 bases, V lost 2 bases, and 5 bases had no gene match. Germline V gives CDR1 SGDLS, CDR2 YYNGEE. The CDR3 totals 15 residues. The CDR3: CASSVTGEVNSPLHF. Here the CDR3 DNA reads TGTGCCAGCAGCGTCACAGGGGAGGTTAATTCACCCCTCCACTTT.

The DNA for the CDR3 is TGTGCCAGCACCGGCGGGGCAGGCCAGTACTTC. Translation gives CASTGGAGQYF. V and J are TRBV6-5 and TRBJ2-5; TRBD2 might be the D (6 bases). The CDR3 consists of 11 residues. V gave up 7 bases and J gave up 10 bases, with 13 bases separating them. From germline, CDR1 is MNHEY and CDR2 SVGAGI.

This clone came up a few times. The genes are TRBV27 and TRBJ1-6; tentatively, D is TRBD1 (5 bases). The germline gives CDR1 MNHEY, CDR2 SMNVEV (reference sequence). V lost 2 bases and J lost 12, with 11 bases in between. The CDR3 runs to 13 residues. In nucleotides, the CDR3 is TGTGCCAGCAGTTTAAGGGAAGGGGTACCCCTCCACTTT. Amino acid sequence: CASSLREGVPLHF.

This clone was found a few times. The CDR3 reads CASSFRRGRSYTF. CDR3 in DNA: TGTGCCAGCAGTTTCAGGAGGGGGCGAAGCTACACCTTC. V is TRBV28 and J is TRBJ1-2; 7 bases line up with TRBD1. CDR1 and CDR2 (germline): MDHEN, SYDVKM. The CDR3 spans 13 residues. Germline trimming cut 3 bases from V and 9 bases from J; bases unmatched to any gene: 7.

The V gene is TRBV9, the J gene TRBJ1-1, with 9 nucleotides matching TRBD1. Germline lookup yields CDR1 SGDLS and CDR2 YYNGEE. The CDR3 extends over 16 amino acids. Trimming removed 3 bases from V and 4 bases from J; junction bases left unmatched: 10. The CDR3 nucleotides read TGTGCCAGCAGCGCCCGGACAGGGGCGGAGGGCACTGAAGCTTTCTTT. It specifies CASSARTGAEGTEAFF. The full variable domain, its missing parts supplied by reference TRBV9 and TRBJ1-1, is DSGVTQTPKHLITATGQRVTLRCSPRSGDLSVYWYQQSLDQGLQFLIQYYNGEERAKGNILERFSAQQFPDLHSELNLSSLELGDSALYFCASSARTGAEGTEAFFGQGTRLTVV.

The chain carries TRBV5-4 and TRBJ2-3; D call uncertain. This CDR3 comprises 13 residues. CDR1 and CDR2 from the germline V gene are SGHNT and YYREEE (reference sequence). V was pared by 5 bases and J by 0 bases, with 7 bases between. The CDR3 loop is CASRTSSTDTQYF. The DNA for the CDR3 is TGTGCCAGCAGGACTTCTAGCACAGATACGCAGTATTTT.

Sample share makes this clone medium-sized (0.01 to 0.1%). The V and J genes are TRBV4-3 and TRBJ1-1, with D possibly matching TRBD1 (5 bases). Germline CDR1 reads LGHNA; CDR2 reads YSLEER. The ends were cut back, 4 bases at V and 5 bases at J, with 11 bases in the middle. The CDR3 is 13 amino acids. The CDR3 sequence is CASSLQGVTEAFF. CDR3 sequence (DNA): TGCGCCAGCAGCCTCCAGGGTGTTACTGAAGCTTTCTTT.